This entry lists 28 T cell receptor beta chains sequenced from one sample in a study of blood T cell repertoires in COVID-19. Generated by immunoSEQ multiplex PCR, the TCRdb table keeps only in-frame clones and is missing some. The table includes about 200,000 clones, approximately 80% detected once. The material sequenced was peripheral blood. The receptor source for this set is an elderly woman with COVID-19, enrolled during active disease.

The chain uses TRBV2 and TRBJ1-5; 7 bases align to TRBD1. V gave up 6 bases and J gave up 2 bases; unmatched junction bases: 7. CDR1 is SNHLY, CDR2 FYNNEI, per germline. The CDR3 contains 15 residues. The CDR3 nucleotides are TGTGCCAGCAGGTTCGGACAGGCGGGCAATCAGCCCCAGCATTTT. Its protein is CASRFGQAGNQPQHF.

The CDR3 is CASSYSRTSGHNEQFF. The CDR3 DNA follows: TGTGCCAGCAGTTACTCGCGGACTAGCGGCCACAATGAGCAGTTCTTC. The V and J genes are TRBV6-5 and TRBJ2-1, with 10 positions matching TRBD2. V lost 0 bases, J lost 5 bases, and 4 bases stayed unmatched. The CDR3 covers 16 residues. Germline-derived CDR1 and CDR2 are MNHEY and SVGAGI.

This clone was counted once. The rearrangement uses TRBV19 and TRBJ2-1; TRBD2 aligns across 13 bases. The V gene's germline CDR1 is LNHDA and CDR2 SQIVND (reference sequence). The CDR3 has 16 amino acids. J lost 5 bases, V lost 8 bases, and 9 bases had no gene match. The CDR3 reads CASSNTGTSGNNEQFF. In DNA form, the CDR3 reads TGTGCCAGTTCAAACACCGGGACTAGCGGGAACAATGAGCAGTTCTTC. The whole variable domain, remainder taken from reference TRBV19 and TRBJ2-1, is DGGITQSPKYLFRKEGQNVTLSCEQNLNHDAMYWYRQDPGQGLRLIYYSQIVNDFQKGDIAEGYSVSREKKESFPLTVTSAQKNPTAFYLCASSNTGTSGNNEQFFGPGTRLTVL.

The gene calls are TRBV11-2 and TRBJ2-7, with a weak D call TRBD1 (6 bases). Germline V gene data show CDR1 as SGHAT and CDR2 as FQNNGV. Deletions cut 4 bases from V and 2 bases from J, with 15 bases between. This CDR3 comprises 15 residues. This CDR3 reads CASSSPQGKAYEQYF. CDR3 DNA sequence: TGTGCCAGCAGCTCCCCACAGGGAAAGGCCTACGAGCAGTACTTC.

This clone was seen once. V gene TRBV6-6 combines with J gene TRBJ2-7, with 8 bases that match TRBD1. Germline V lookup: CDR1 MNHNY, CDR2 SVGAGI (reference sequence). The ends lost 8 bases at V and 1 base at J; junction bases unmatched: 4. This CDR3 spans 13 amino acids. The CDR3 here is CASAQGASYEQYF. CDR3 DNA sequence: TGTGCCAGCGCCCAGGGGGCTTCCTACGAGCAGTACTTC.

The V and J genes are TRBV12-3 or TRBV12-4 and TRBJ1-2, with D perhaps TRBD1 (5 bases). This CDR3 has 12 residues. Deletions cut 1 base from V and 6 bases from J, with 6 bases between. The CDR3 loop is CASSLGGDGYTF. CDR3 sequence (DNA): TGTGCCAGCAGTTTAGGGGGCGATGGCTACACCTTC.

The genes are TRBV20-1 and TRBJ1-3; D remains unclear. The CDR3 loop spans 13 amino acids. V was pared by 3 bases and J by 2 bases, with 8 bases between. Germline-derived CDR1 and CDR2 are DFQATT and SNEGSKA (reference sequence). CDR3 protein: CSASDDTGNTIYF. CDR3 bases: TGCAGTGCTAGTGACGACACTGGAAACACCATATATTTT.

V usage is TRBV3-1 (or the pseudogene TRBV3-2) and J usage is TRBJ2-7, with D tentatively TRBD1 (5 bases). Trimming cost V 5 bases and J 2 bases, with 10 bases left between them. CDR1 and CDR2 from the germline V gene are LGHDT and YNNKEL (reference sequence). This CDR3 has 13 residues. The CDR3 DNA reads as TGTGCCAGCAGCTACGACAGCCCCTACGAGCAGTACTTC. Its protein is CASSYDSPYEQYF.

V gene TRBV5-1 combines with J gene TRBJ1-2; tentatively, D is TRBD1 (6 bases). CDR3 length: 13 amino acids. Trimming removed 0 bases at V and 6 bases at J, with 9 bases between. Germline CDR1 and CDR2: SGHRS and YFSETQ. The CDR3 sequence is CASSLEGGNGYTF. The DNA for the CDR3 is TGCGCCAGCAGCTTGGAAGGGGGAAATGGCTACACCTTC. Combining the CDR3 with reference TRBV5-1 and TRBJ1-2 gives the whole variable domain KAGVTQTPRYLIKTRGQQVTLSCSPISGHRSVSWYQQTPGQGLQFLFEYFSETQRNKGNFPGRFSGRQFSNSRSEMNVSTLELGDSALYLCASSLEGGNGYTFGSGTRLTVV.

V gene TRBV6-6 combines with J gene TRBJ2-6, with 7 bases aligning to TRBD1. With 5 bases clipped from V and 3 bases from J, the junction kept 7 bases outside the gene matches. Germline V CDR1 and CDR2: MNHNY, SVGAGI (reference sequence). This CDR3 spans 16 amino acids. The CDR3 spells CASSHRQGNGANVLTF. The CDR3 DNA reads TGTGCCAGCAGTCATCGACAGGGTAATGGGGCCAACGTCCTGACTTTC.

This chain connects TRBV19 to TRBJ1-2; D remains unclear. There are 12 residues in the CDR3. Germline V gene sequence: CDR1 LNHDA, CDR2 SQIVND (reference sequence). The V end lost 3 bases, the J end lost 4 bases, and 6 bases lay between the germline ends. CDR3 amino acids: CASSMRAYGYTF. The CDR3 nucleotides read TGTGCCAGTAGTATGAGAGCCTATGGCTACACCTTC.

The chain combines TRBV9 with TRBJ1-6, with 7 bases lining up with TRBD1. V was pared by 4 bases and J by 9 bases, with 7 bases of the junction left unmatched. Germline CDR1 SGDLS, CDR2 YYNGEE. The CDR3 sequence is 14 residues long. The CDR3 nucleotides are TGTGCCAGCAGCATGGAGGGGGCGAGTTCACCCCTCCACTTT. This encodes CASSMEGASSPLHF.

The chain combines TRBV5-4 with TRBJ2-1, with 10 bases that match TRBD1. V was clipped by 5 bases and J by 9 bases; unmatched bases: 5. This CDR3 contains 13 residues. Looked up from germline, CDR1 is SGHNT and CDR2 is YYREEE (reference sequence). CDR3 protein: CASRRGQGSEQFF. CDR3 in DNA: TGTGCCAGCAGGCGGGGACAGGGGAGTGAGCAGTTCTTC.

The V call is TRBV27, the J call TRBJ1-2, with D possibly TRBD1 on 6 matching bases. Germline values: CDR1 MNHEY, CDR2 SMNVEV (reference sequence). Trimming pared 6 bases from V and 7 bases from J, leaving 18 bases between. CDR3 length: 14 residues. The CDR3: CASSPDSPVSGYTF. The CDR3, as DNA: TGTGCCAGCAGCCCGGACAGCCCAGTAAGTGGCTACACCTTC.

The chain couples TRBV27 to TRBJ2-1; TRBD1 aligns across 8 bases. CDR3 length: 16 residues. From germline, CDR1 is MNHEY and CDR2 SMNVEV (reference sequence). Unmatched junction bases numbered 6, after V lost 2 bases and J lost 3 bases. In DNA form, the CDR3 reads TGTGCCAGCAGTTTAAGAGGACAGGGTTTCTACAATGAGCAGTTCTTC. Translated, it gives CASSLRGQGFYNEQFF.

V usage is TRBV7-2 and J usage is TRBJ2-2, with TRBD1 matching 10 bases. Germline loops: CDR1 SGHTA, CDR2 FQGNSA. V was clipped by 5 bases and J by 4 bases; unmatched bases: 10. The CDR3 runs 17 residues. Written as DNA, the CDR3 is TGTGCCAGCAGCACCTCTCGACAGGGGGCGCGCACCGGGGAGCTGTTTTTT. This gives the protein CASSTSRQGARTGELFF.

This rearrangement joins TRBV5-4 to TRBJ1-2; possibly TRBD1 for D (6 bases). Trimming stripped 4 bases from V and 0 bases from J, with 13 bases between. Germline lookup yields CDR1 SGHNT and CDR2 YYREEE (reference sequence). There are 15 residues in the CDR3. The CDR3 region has the DNA TGTGCCAGCAGCCGGACAGCGGGGCCTAACTATGGCTACACCTTC. It encodes CASSRTAGPNYGYTF.

The CDR3 here is CASSLGGRDQPQHF. DNA for the CDR3: TGTGCCAGCAGCTTAGGGGGCAGGGATCAGCCCCAGCATTTT. This chain uses TRBV11-2 with TRBJ1-5; tentative D call: TRBD1 (5 bases). V lost 1 base to trimming and J lost 5 bases, with 9 bases between them. The CDR3 extends over 14 amino acids. CDR1 and CDR2 (germline): SGHAT, FQNNGV.

DNA of the CDR3: TGTGCCAGCTCACCACCGGTGACTAGCGGGACCACAGATACGCAGTATTTT. Translating gives CASSPPVTSGTTDTQYF. The chain uses TRBV18 and TRBJ2-3; 11 positions agree with TRBD2. This CDR3 spans 17 amino acids. Germline V CDR1 and CDR2: KGHSH, LQKENI. Trimming took 0 bases from V and 2 from J; bases not matched to a gene: 4.

V gene TRBV7-3 combines with J gene TRBJ1-2, with 7 bases identical to TRBD1. Losses at the gene ends were 6 bases for V and 9 bases for J; bases not matched to a gene: 10. The germline CDR1 and CDR2 sequences are SGHTA and FQGTGA. The CDR3 totals 13 residues. For the CDR3, the DNA is TGTGCCAGCAGGGCAGAGGGGGCCGCACGCTACACCTTC. It codes for CASRAEGAARYTF.

This chain joins TRBV6-5 and TRBJ1-6; D is perhaps TRBD1 (6 bases). The V end was cut by 7 bases, the J end by 2 bases, with 12 bases between. The CDR3 covers 15 residues. From germline, CDR1 is MNHEY and CDR2 SVGAGI. In nucleotides, the CDR3 is TGTGCCAGCACCCCCGACAGGACCTATAATTCACCCCTCCACTTT. Translating gives CASTPDRTYNSPLHF.

This chain links TRBV3-1 (or the pseudogene TRBV3-2) with TRBJ1-1, with TRBD1 as a possible D gene (5 bases). Germline V gene data show CDR1 as LGHDT and CDR2 as YNNKEL (reference sequence). The germline V and J ends were trimmed by 4 bases and 4 bases, with 16 bases remaining between them. This CDR3 region has 15 residues. CDR3 amino acids: CASSRGGGTGTEAFF. In DNA form, the CDR3 reads TGTGCCAGCAGCCGAGGTGGAGGGACCGGCACTGAAGCTTTCTTT.

This chain uses TRBV7-9 with TRBJ1-1, with D maybe TRBD1 (5 bases). Trimming left V 2 bases short and J 6 bases short, with 19 bases between. This CDR3 is 16 amino acids long. Per the germline V gene, CDR1 is SEHNR and CDR2 is FQNEAQ (reference sequence). The CDR3 loop is CASSLITRVVLAEAFF. The CDR3 region has the DNA TGTGCCAGCAGCTTAATAACCAGGGTGGTTTTGGCTGAAGCTTTCTTT.

V is TRBV5-1 and J is TRBJ2-7; 10 bases align to TRBD2. V gave up 0 bases and J gave up 4 bases; unmatched junction bases: 4. Per the germline V gene, CDR1 is SGHRS and CDR2 is YFSETQ. The CDR3 sequence is 15 residues long. The DNA of the CDR3 is TGCGCCAGCAGCTTGGTCAGCGGGGGGGCTTACGAGCAGTACTTC. It translates to CASSLVSGGAYEQYF.

The gene calls are TRBV3-1 (or the pseudogene TRBV3-2) and TRBJ2-2; D might be TRBD1 (5 bases). Germline-derived CDR1 and CDR2 are LGHDT and YNNKEL (reference sequence). This CDR3 spans 16 amino acids. Trimming removed 1 base from V and 7 bases from J, with 16 bases in between. The CDR3 DNA follows: TGTGCCAGCAGCCAAGTAAGAGCAGGGTTTTTCGGGGAGCTGTTTTTT. Protein: CASSQVRAGFFGELFF.

The chain employs TRBV7-9 and TRBJ2-4; 10 nucleotides match TRBD1. There are 14 residues in the CDR3. With 5 bases clipped from V and 7 bases from J, the junction kept 5 bases outside the gene matches. In germline, CDR1 is SEHNR, CDR2 FQNEAQ (reference sequence). The DNA of the CDR3 is TGTGCCAGCAGCACCCCGGGACAGGGGAACATTCAGTACTTC. This gives the protein CASSTPGQGNIQYF.

A few counts support this clone. The rearrangement uses TRBV19 and TRBJ2-6; weak D call: TRBD2 (5 bases). Germline V CDR1 and CDR2: LNHDA, SQIVND (reference sequence). The ends were cut back, 7 bases at V and 0 bases at J, with 13 bases in the middle. The CDR3 spans 16 residues. The CDR3 is CASTGLFSSGANVLTF. CDR3 DNA: TGTGCCAGTACCGGACTGTTTAGCTCTGGGGCCAACGTCCTGACTTTC.

The genes are TRBV2 and TRBJ1-6; possibly TRBD1 for D (5 bases). The length of the CDR3 is 12 residues. Germline lookup yields CDR1 SNHLY and CDR2 FYNNEI. The V gene lost 10 bases and the J gene lost 9 bases, with 13 bases spanning the gap. The CDR3 loop reads CATETAGSPLHF. The DNA for the CDR3 is TGTGCCACCGAGACAGCTGGTTCACCCCTCCACTTT. Full variable domain (missing parts from reference TRBV2 and TRBJ1-6): EPEVTQTPSHQVTQMGQEVILRCVPISNHLYFYWYRQILGQKVEFLVSFYNNEISEKSEIFDDQFSVERPDGSNFTLKIRSTKLEDSAMYFCATETAGSPLHFGNGTRLTVT.